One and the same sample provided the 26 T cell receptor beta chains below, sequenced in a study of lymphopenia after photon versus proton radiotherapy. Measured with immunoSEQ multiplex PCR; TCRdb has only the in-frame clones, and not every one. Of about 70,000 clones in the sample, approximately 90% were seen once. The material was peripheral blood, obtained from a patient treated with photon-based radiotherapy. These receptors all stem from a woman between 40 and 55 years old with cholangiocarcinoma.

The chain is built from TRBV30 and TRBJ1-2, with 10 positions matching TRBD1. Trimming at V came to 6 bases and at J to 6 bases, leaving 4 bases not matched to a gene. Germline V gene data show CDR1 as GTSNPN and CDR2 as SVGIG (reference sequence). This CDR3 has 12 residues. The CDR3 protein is CACRQGADGYTF. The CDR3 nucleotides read TGTGCCTGCCGACAGGGGGCGGATGGCTACACCTTC.

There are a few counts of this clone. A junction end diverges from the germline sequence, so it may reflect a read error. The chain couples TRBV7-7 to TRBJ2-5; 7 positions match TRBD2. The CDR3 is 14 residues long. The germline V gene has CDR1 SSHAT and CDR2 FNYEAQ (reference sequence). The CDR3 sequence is CASSLGLGGETQYF. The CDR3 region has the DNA TGTGCTAGCAGCCTCGGACTAGGCGGAGAGACCCAGTACTTC.

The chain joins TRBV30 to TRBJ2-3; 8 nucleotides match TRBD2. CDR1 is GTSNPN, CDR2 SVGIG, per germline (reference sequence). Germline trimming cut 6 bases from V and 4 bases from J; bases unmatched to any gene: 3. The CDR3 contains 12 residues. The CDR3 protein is CACGLASDTQYF. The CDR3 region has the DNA TGTGCCTGCGGACTAGCCTCAGATACGCAGTATTTT.

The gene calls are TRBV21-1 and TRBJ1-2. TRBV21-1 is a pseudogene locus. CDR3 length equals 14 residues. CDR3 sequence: CASAVKGGSYGYTF. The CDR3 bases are TGTGCGTCCGCGGTAAAGGGGGGTTCCTATGGCTACACCTTC.

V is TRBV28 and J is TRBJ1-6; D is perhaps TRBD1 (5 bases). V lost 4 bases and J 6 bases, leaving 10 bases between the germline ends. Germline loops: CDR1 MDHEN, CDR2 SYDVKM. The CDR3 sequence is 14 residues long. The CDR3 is CASSSGRRNSPLHF. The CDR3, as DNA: TGTGCCAGCAGTTCGGGACGGCGTAATTCACCCCTCCACTTT. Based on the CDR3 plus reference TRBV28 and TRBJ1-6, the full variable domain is DVKVTQSSRYLVKRTGEKVFLECVQDMDHENMFWYRQDPGLGLRLIYFSYDVKMKEKGDIPEGYSVSREKKERFSLILESASTNQTSMYLCASSSGRRNSPLHFGNGTRLTVT.

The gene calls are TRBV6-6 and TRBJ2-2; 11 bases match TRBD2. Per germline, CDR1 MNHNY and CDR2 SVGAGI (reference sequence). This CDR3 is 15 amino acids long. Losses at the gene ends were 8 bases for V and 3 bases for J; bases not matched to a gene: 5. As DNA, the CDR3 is TGTGCCAGCGTGGGGACTAGCGGATACACCGGGGAGCTGTTTTTT. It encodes CASVGTSGYTGELFF.

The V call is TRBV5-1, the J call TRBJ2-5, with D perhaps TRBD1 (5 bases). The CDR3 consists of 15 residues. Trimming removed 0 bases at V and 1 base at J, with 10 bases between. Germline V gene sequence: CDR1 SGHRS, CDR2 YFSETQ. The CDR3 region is CASSLEGAVQETQYF. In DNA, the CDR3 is TGCGCCAGCAGCTTGGAAGGGGCGGTCCAAGAGACCCAGTACTTC. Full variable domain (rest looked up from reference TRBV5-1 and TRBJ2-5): KAGVTQTPRYLIKTRGQQVTLSCSPISGHRSVSWYQQTPGQGLQFLFEYFSETQRNKGNFPGRFSGRQFSNSRSEMNVSTLELGDSALYLCASSLEGAVQETQYFGPGTRLLVL.

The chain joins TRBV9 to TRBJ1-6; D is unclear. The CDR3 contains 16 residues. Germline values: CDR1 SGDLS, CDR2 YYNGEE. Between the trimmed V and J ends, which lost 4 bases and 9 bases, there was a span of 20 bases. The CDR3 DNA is TGTGCCAGCAGCCCTCAGTCCGATAGAGTCACTTCACCCCTCCACTTT. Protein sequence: CASSPQSDRVTSPLHF. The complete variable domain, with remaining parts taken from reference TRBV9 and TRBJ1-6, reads DSGVTQTPKHLITATGQRVTLRCSPRSGDLSVYWYQQSLDQGLQFLIQYYNGEERAKGNILERFSAQQFPDLHSELNLSSLELGDSALYFCASSPQSDRVTSPLHFGNGTRLTVT.

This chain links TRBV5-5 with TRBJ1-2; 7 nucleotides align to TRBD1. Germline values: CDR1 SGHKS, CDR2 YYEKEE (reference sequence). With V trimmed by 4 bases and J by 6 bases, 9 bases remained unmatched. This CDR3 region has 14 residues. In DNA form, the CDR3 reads TGTGCCAGCAGCATCGGGACAGTCCAAGATGGCTACACCTTC. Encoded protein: CASSIGTVQDGYTF. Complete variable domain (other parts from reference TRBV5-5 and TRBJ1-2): DAGVTQSPTHLIKTRGQQVTLRCSPISGHKSVSWYQQVLGQGPQFIFQYYEKEERGRGNFPDRFSARQFPNYSSELNVNALLLGDSALYLCASSIGTVQDGYTFGSGTRLTVV.

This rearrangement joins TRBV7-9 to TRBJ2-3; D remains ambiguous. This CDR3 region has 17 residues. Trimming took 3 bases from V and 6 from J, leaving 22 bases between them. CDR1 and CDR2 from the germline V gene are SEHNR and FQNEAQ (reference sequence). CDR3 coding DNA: TGTGCCAGCAGCTTCTTTCAGGCCCAGTACTTGATTGATACGCAGTATTTT. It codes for CASSFFQAQYLIDTQYF.

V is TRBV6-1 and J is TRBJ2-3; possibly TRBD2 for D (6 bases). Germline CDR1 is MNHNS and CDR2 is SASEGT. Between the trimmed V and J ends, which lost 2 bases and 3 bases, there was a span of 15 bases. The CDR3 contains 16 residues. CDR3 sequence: CASSEFTSGFTDTQYF. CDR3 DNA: TGTGCCAGCAGTGAATTTACCAGCGGGTTTACAGATACGCAGTATTTT.

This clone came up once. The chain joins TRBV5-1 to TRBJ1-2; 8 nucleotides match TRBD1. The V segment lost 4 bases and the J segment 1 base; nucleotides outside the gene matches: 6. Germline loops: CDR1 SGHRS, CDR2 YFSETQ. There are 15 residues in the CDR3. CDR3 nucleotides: TGCGCCAGCAGCACGGACAGGGCAGATAACTATGGCTACACCTTC. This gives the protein CASSTDRADNYGYTF.

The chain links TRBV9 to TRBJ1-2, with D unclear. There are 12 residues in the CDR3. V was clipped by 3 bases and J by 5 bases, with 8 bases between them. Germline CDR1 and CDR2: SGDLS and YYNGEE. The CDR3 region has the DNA TGTGCCAGCAGCGGAGAAAAGTATGGCTACACCTTC. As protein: CASSGEKYGYTF.

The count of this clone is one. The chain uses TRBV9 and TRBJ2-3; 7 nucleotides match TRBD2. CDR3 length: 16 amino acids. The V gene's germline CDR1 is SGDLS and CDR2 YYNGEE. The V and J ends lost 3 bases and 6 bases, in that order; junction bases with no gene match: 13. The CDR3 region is CASSGPRAGVEDTQYF. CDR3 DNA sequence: TGTGCCAGCAGCGGCCCCAGGGCGGGAGTTGAGGATACGCAGTATTTT. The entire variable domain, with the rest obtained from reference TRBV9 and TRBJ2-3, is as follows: DSGVTQTPKHLITATGQRVTLRCSPRSGDLSVYWYQQSLDQGLQFLIQYYNGEERAKGNILERFSAQQFPDLHSELNLSSLELGDSALYFCASSGPRAGVEDTQYFGPGTRLTVL.

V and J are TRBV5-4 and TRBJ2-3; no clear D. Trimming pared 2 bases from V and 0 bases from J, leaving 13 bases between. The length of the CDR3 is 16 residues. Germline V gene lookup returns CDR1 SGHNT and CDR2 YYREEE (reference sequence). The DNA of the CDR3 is TGTGCCAGCAGCTTTGGTCTCCCCATAAGCACAGATACGCAGTATTTT. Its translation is CASSFGLPISTDTQYF.

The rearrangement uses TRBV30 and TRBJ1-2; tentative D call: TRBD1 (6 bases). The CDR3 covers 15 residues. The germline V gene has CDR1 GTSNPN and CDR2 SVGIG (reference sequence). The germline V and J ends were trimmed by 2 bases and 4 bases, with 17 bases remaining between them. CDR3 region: CAWSSPGGGLYGYTF. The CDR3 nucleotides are TGTGCCTGGAGTTCGCCCGGGGGCGGCCTCTATGGCTACACCTTC.

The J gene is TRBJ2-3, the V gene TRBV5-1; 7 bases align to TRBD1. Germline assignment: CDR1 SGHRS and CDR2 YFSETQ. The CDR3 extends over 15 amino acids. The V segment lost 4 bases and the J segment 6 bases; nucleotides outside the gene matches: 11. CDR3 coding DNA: TGCGCCAGCAGCGGAGAGGGGGCGCCGAGTGATACGCAGTATTTT. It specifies CASSGEGAPSDTQYF. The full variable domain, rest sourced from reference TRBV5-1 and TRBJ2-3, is KAGVTQTPRYLIKTRGQQVTLSCSPISGHRSVSWYQQTPGQGLQFLFEYFSETQRNKGNFPGRFSGRQFSNSRSEMNVSTLELGDSALYLCASSGEGAPSDTQYFGPGTRLTVL.

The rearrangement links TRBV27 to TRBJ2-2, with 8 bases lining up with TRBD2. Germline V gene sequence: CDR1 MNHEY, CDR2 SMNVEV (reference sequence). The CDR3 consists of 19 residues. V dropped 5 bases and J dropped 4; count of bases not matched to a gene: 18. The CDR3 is CASSPSQRTSSFPTGELFF. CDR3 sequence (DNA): TGTGCCAGCAGTCCATCTCAGAGGACTAGCTCGTTCCCCACCGGGGAGCTGTTTTTT.

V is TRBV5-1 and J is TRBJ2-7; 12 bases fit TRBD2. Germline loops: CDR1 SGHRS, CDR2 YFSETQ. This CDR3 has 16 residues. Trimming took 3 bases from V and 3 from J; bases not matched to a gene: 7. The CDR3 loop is CASSSWTSGEFYEQYF. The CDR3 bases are TGCGCCAGCAGCTCGTGGACTAGCGGGGAATTCTACGAGCAGTACTTC.

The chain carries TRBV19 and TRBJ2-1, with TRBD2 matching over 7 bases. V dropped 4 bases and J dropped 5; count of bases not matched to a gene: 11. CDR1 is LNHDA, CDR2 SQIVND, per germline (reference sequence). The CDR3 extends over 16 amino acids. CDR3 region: CASSTRLAPMNNEQFF. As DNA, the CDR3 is TGTGCCAGTAGTACCAGACTAGCTCCTATGAACAATGAGCAGTTCTTC.

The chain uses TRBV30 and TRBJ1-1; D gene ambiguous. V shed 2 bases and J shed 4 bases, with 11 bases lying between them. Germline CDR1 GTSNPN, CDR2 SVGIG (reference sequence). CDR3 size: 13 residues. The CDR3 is CAWSTTVSTEAFF. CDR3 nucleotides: TGTGCCTGGAGTACCACAGTTAGCACTGAAGCTTTCTTT.

CDR3 sequence (DNA): TGTGCCAGCAGTGAAAGTCCGTGGGGTCGGGATGGCTACACCTTC. It encodes CASSESPWGRDGYTF. This chain links TRBV2 with TRBJ1-2; D remains ambiguous. The germline V gene encodes CDR1 SNHLY and CDR2 FYNNEI. The CDR3 is made up of 15 amino acids. The V end lost 2 bases, the J end lost 6 bases, and 16 bases lay between the germline ends.

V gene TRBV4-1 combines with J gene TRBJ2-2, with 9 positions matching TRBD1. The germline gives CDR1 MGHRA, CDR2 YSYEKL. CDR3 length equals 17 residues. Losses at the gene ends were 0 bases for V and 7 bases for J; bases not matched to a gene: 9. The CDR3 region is CASSQEGDRVGFGELFF. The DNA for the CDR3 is TGCGCCAGCAGCCAAGAAGGGGACAGGGTAGGGTTCGGGGAGCTGTTTTTT.

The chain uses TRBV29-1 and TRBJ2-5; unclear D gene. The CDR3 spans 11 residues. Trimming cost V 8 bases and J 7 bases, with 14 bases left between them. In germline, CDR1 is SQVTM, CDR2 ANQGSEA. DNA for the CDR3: TGCAGCAGCCTTGAGATGGGGACCCAGTACTTC. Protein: CSSLEMGTQYF.

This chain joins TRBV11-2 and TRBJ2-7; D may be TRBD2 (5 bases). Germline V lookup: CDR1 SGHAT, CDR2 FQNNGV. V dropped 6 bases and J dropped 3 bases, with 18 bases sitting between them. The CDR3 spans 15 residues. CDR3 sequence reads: CASSPSRDGLYEQYF. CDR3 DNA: TGTGCCAGCAGTCCCAGCCGAGACGGACTCTACGAGCAGTACTTC.

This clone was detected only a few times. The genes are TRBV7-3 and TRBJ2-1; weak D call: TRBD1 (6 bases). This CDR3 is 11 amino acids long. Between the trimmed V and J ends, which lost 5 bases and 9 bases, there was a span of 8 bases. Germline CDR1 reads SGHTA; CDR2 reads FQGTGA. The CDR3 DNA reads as TGTGCCAGCAGCCAGGGGTTTGAGCAGTTCTTC. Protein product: CASSQGFEQFF.